This TCR beta chain was identified in a study of OX40 agonist ivuxolimab in advanced cancers. Turning to the study itself: One hepatocellular carcinoma and two cutaneous melanoma patients partially responded.

The V segment lost 6 bases and the J segment 8 bases; nucleotides outside the gene matches: 5. Germline V CDR1 and CDR2: MNHEY, SMNVEV (reference sequence). CDR3 size: 12 residues. Produced via immunoSEQ multiplex PCR; TCRdb's table is partial and in-frame only. This repertoire shows more than 55,000 clones, 70% to 90% found once; its top ten account for about 8.2%. This chain uses TRBV27 with TRBJ1-2; 8 bases map to TRBD1. This TCR came from an adult with an advanced solid tumor such as melanoma, head and neck, liver or kidney cancer. The sample was CD4+ or CD8+ T cells sorted from blood, taken in a trial of the OX40 agonist ivuxolimab. CDR3 DNA: TGTGCCAGCAGCGGACAGGGCCAAGGCTACACCTTC. It translates to CASSGQGQGYTF.